Included here is one T cell receptor (beta chain) sequence, with context. This clonotype showed up just a few times. The specificity of this receptor is unknown. The input lacks base qualities; no much larger clone sits a single base away. These data originate in a study of CD8 T cells in ankylosing spondylitis (dated by TCRdb to 2016 to 2017). Broadly, across the study: T cell receptor beta repertoires were profiled in healthy donors and ankylosing spondylitis patients so that disease-linked TCR variants could be found. Peripheral blood was sampled, and synovial fluid was additionally collected from ankylosing spondylitis patients. The full study cohort was made up of 25 to 30 ankylosing spondylitis patients and some 100 healthy donors.

These reads were obtained on an Illumina HiSeq 2500. TCR beta libraries were prepared by quantitative 5'-RACE with molecular barcodes. In the source study's methods: To identify disease-linked TCR variants, a new computational method was used, one built on a probabilistic model of VDJ rearrangement. The public reads were run again by TCRdb, first through fastp at Q25 and then through MiXCR, and only productive beta chains were kept. Rows merge per CDR3 protein into single entries with the most common DNA and genes. The V and J calls follow TCRdb's processing rather than the paper's. The table for this sample lists a few hundred thousand distinct CDR3 sequences; more than 20% of them were counted only once. In total, the top ten clones hold 3.5% of the sample. The germline V end is reduced by 11 bases and the J end by 3 bases; junction bases left unmatched: 3. Via the germline V gene, CDR1 is SNHLY and CDR2 FYNNEI. From cysteine to phenylalanine, the CDR3 is 12 amino acids long. CDR3 DNA is the only sequence kept; it has 36 bases, read in frame from the first base.

The investigation overall reported the following: The disease-linked clones had a CD8+ phenotype and were found at relatively low frequencies in peripheral blood. A TCR beta motif made up of seven or eight highly homologous amino acid variants appeared to be characteristic of blood from ankylosing spondylitis patients. The disease-linked clones were reported to be significantly enriched in matched synovial fluid samples from ankylosing spondylitis patients. Some of the motif variants had been reported before in the synovial fluid and blood of reactive arthritis patients, a finding that suggests common disease-initiation mechanisms.

The rearranged chain carries TRBV2 and TRBJ2-1, with 8 junctional bases fitting TRBD2. Material for sequencing was blood, either unsorted or a sorted T cell fraction (not recorded which). The clonotype comes from a female donor with ankylosing spondylitis or in good health (not recorded which). This receptor carries the CDR3 CARGTSYNEQFF. The nucleotide sequence reads TGTGCCCGAGGGACTAGCTACAATGAGCAGTTCTTC. The CDR3 plus the reference TRBV2 and TRBJ2-1 genes for the other parts give the full variable domain: EPEVTQTPSHQVTQMGQEVILRCVPISNHLYFYWYRQILGQKVEFLVSFYNNEISEKSEIFDDQFSVERPDGSNFTLKIRSTKLEDSAMYFCARGTSYNEQFFGPGTRLTVL.